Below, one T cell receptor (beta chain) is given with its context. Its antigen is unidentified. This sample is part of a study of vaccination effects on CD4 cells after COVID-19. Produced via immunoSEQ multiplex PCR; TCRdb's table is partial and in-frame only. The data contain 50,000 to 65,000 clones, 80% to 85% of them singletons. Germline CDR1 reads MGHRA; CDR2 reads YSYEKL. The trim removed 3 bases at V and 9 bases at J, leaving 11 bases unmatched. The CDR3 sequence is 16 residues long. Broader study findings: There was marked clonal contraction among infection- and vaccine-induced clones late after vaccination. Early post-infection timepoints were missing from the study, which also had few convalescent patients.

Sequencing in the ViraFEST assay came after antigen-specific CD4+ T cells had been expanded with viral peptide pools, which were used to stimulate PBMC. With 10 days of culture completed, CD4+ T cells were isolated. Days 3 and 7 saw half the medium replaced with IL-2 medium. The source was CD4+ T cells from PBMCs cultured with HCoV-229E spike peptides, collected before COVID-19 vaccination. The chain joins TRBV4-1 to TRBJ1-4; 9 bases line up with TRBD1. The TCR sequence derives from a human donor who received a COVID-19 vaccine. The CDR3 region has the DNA TGCGCCAGCAGCCAGGCCACTGGGACAGGGCGTCAAAAACTGTTTTTT. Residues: CASSQATGTGRQKLFF.